This passage covers 20 T cell receptor beta chains from one sample sequenced in a study of shared clonotypes between healthy human individuals. Sequencing used immunoSEQ multiplex PCR; TCRdb keeps in-frame clones, though not all of them. The sample lists 2,500,000 or so clones, roughly 90% occurring once. Specimen: naive CD4+ T cells from PBMCs. Subset specified: CD45RA+ positively selected. The receptor source for this set is a man between 18 and 35 years old in good health. Some clones in this sample may be carry-over from other donors' samples.

Comments on this clone: The same CDR3 can be traced to other DNA sequences in this sample. CDR3 protein: CASSSGLAGQETQYF. The CDR3 DNA sequence: TGTGCCAGCAGCTCTGGACTAGCGGGCCAAGAGACCCAGTACTTC. The chain couples TRBV5-4 to TRBJ2-5; 11 bases agree with TRBD2. V trimming: 3 bases; J trimming: 1 base; junction bases outside the gene matches: 2. CDR3 length equals 15 residues. Germline CDR1 and CDR2: SGHNT and YYREEE (reference sequence).

A remark on this clone: One junction end disagrees with the germline gene, perhaps due to a read error. The chain links TRBV5-1 to TRBJ1-2; 11 bases line up with TRBD1. CDR1 and CDR2 from the germline V gene are SGHRS and YFSETQ. The CDR3 extends over 15 amino acids. CDR3 residues: CATSLWGQGDGGYTF. In nucleotides, the CDR3 is TGCGCCACCAGCTTGTGGGGACAGGGGGACGGTGGCTACACCTTC.

The chain recombines TRBV9 with TRBJ1-2; possible D gene TRBD1, 6 bases. The CDR3 has 13 residues. CDR1 is SGDLS and CDR2 is YYNGEE in the germline V gene. Between the trimmed V and J ends, which lost 4 bases and 8 bases, there was a span of 15 bases. CDR3: CASSPRAGGGYTF. CDR3 DNA sequence: TGTGCCAGCAGCCCACGGGCGGGGGGCGGCTACACCTTC.

The chain has TRBV6-6 and TRBJ1-3; TRBD1 matches 7 bases. Germline trimming cut 5 bases from V and 3 bases from J; bases unmatched to any gene: 1. This CDR3 is built from 13 residues. The germline gives CDR1 MNHNY, CDR2 SVGAGI (reference sequence). The CDR3 is CASSTGVGNTIYF. The CDR3 DNA reads as TGTGCCAGCAGTACAGGGGTTGGAAACACCATATATTTT.

This clone was seen only once. The chain is built from TRBV4-2 and TRBJ2-2, with D possibly called TRBD1 or TRBD2 (5 bases each). The V end was cut by 4 bases, the J end by 4 bases, with 16 bases between. CDR3 length equals 16 residues. The germline gives CDR1 LGHNA, CDR2 YNFKEQ. As DNA, the CDR3 is TGTGCCAGCAGCCGAGACGGGGCTAGCTTCACCGGGGAGCTGTTTTTT. Its protein product is CASSRDGASFTGELFF.

On this clone itself: Other DNA sequences in the sample encode the same CDR3. This rearrangement joins TRBV28 to TRBJ1-1; no clear D. Germline V lookup: CDR1 MDHEN, CDR2 SYDVKM. The CDR3 loop spans 12 amino acids. The ends were cut back, 2 bases at V and 5 bases at J, with 6 bases in the middle. The CDR3 DNA sequence: TGTGCCAGCAGTTTAGGGTATACTGAAGCTTTCTTT. Encoded protein: CASSLGYTEAFF.

The rearrangement links TRBV11-3 to TRBJ2-1, with TRBD1 as a possible D gene (6 bases). V was trimmed by 5 bases and J by 4 bases, leaving 15 bases between them. This CDR3 spans 15 amino acids. Germline CDR1 and CDR2: SGHNT and YENEEA. CDR3 sequence: CASSTLGATYNEQFF. CDR3 nucleotide sequence: TGTGCCAGCAGCACCCTGGGGGCTACTTACAATGAGCAGTTCTTC. Together with reference TRBV11-3 and TRBJ2-1, the CDR3 gives the full variable domain: EAGVVQSPRYKIIEKKQPVAFWCNPISGHNTLYWYLQNLGQGPELLIRYENEEAVDDSQLPKDRFSAERLKGVDSTLKIQPAELGDSAVYLCASSTLGATYNEQFFGPGTRLTVL.

The CDR3 DNA reads as TGTGCCAGCGGGTTAGGACAGGGGGGAGCCGGGGAGCTGTTTTTT. Encoded protein: CASGLGQGGAGELFF. The chain couples TRBV28 to TRBJ2-2, with 10 nucleotides matching TRBD1. CDR3 length: 15 amino acids. Looked up from germline, CDR1 is MDHEN and CDR2 is SYDVKM. V was pared by 8 bases and J by 6 bases, with 9 bases of the junction left unmatched.

The V call is TRBV5-6, the J call TRBJ2-1, with TRBD2 identical over 12 bases. CDR1 is SGHDT and CDR2 is YYEEEE in the germline V gene. CDR3 length: 16 amino acids. The J segment lost 3 bases and the V segment lost 4 bases, leaving 5 bases of the junction unmatched. CDR3 amino acids: CASSRRTSGNYNEQFF. Written as DNA, the CDR3 is TGTGCCAGCAGCAGACGGACTAGCGGGAACTACAATGAGCAGTTCTTC.

The rearrangement joins TRBV7-2 to TRBJ2-7; D assignment may be TRBD1 or TRBD2 (6 bases each). Germline V gene lookup returns CDR1 SGHTA and CDR2 FQGNSA. Trimming removed 0 bases from V and 3 bases from J, with 9 bases in between. CDR3 size: 14 residues. Here the CDR3 DNA reads TGTGCCAGCAGCTTAGCGGGGGGCGTCTACGAGCAGTACTTC. This translates into CASSLAGGVYEQYF. Combining the CDR3 with reference TRBV7-2 and TRBJ2-7 gives the whole variable domain GAGVSQSPSNKVTEKGKDVELRCDPISGHTALYWYRQSLGQGLEFLIYFQGNSAPDKSGLPSDRFSAERTGGSVSTLTIQRTQQEDSAVYLCASSLAGGVYEQYFGPGTRLTVT.

This rearrangement joins TRBV5-1 to TRBJ1-5; 7 bases are shared with TRBD1. This CDR3 spans 14 amino acids. Germline V gene sequence: CDR1 SGHRS, CDR2 YFSETQ. The V and J ends lost 4 bases and 6 bases, in that order; junction bases with no gene match: 7. CDR3 region: CASSQEGAGQPQHF. The CDR3 bases are TGCGCCAGCAGCCAAGAGGGGGCGGGTCAGCCCCAGCATTTT.

This chain links TRBV7-8 with TRBJ2-4; no clear D. Per the germline V gene, CDR1 is SGHVS and CDR2 is FQNEAQ. The V and J ends lost 1 base and 6 bases respectively, with 13 bases between them. The CDR3 consists of 15 residues. In DNA, the CDR3 is TGTGCCAGCAGCTTAGAAGGCATATCGGGAAACATTCAGTACTTC. It translates to CASSLEGISGNIQYF.

The chain carries TRBV7-9 and TRBJ2-1, with D possibly being TRBD1 (6 bases). Germline V gene lookup returns CDR1 SEHNR and CDR2 FQNEAQ (reference sequence). This CDR3 spans 15 amino acids. V gave up 2 bases and J gave up 7 bases, with 15 bases separating them. The CDR3: CASSLRGSQGNEQFF. In DNA, the CDR3 is TGTGCCAGCAGCTTAAGGGGTTCTCAGGGGAATGAGCAGTTCTTC.

This clone showed up just once. This rearrangement joins TRBV14 to TRBJ2-1; TRBD2 might be the D (6 bases). The CDR3 extends over 15 amino acids. Germline CDR1 and CDR2: SGHDN and FVKESK. The V end was cut by 1 base, the J end by 3 bases, with 10 bases between. For the CDR3, the DNA is TGTGCCAGCAGCCAAGGTGGTAGCGGCTACAATGAGCAGTTCTTC. Its protein is CASSQGGSGYNEQFF. Supplemented by reference TRBV14 and TRBJ2-1, the full variable domain reads EAGVTQFPSHSVIEKGQTVTLRCDPISGHDNLYWYRRVMGKEIKFLLHFVKESKQDESGMPNNRFLAERTGGTYSTLKVQPAELEDSGVYFCASSQGGSGYNEQFFGPGTRLTVL.

The rearrangement links TRBV10-2 to TRBJ2-1; D is ambiguous. V gave up 6 bases and J gave up 7 bases, with 22 bases separating them. The CDR3 spans 16 residues. The germline CDR1 and CDR2 sequences are WSHSY and SAAADI. In DNA form, the CDR3 reads TGCGCCAGCAGAGATAACCTGACTCCTGGGAAGAATGAGCAGTTCTTC. Encoded protein: CASRDNLTPGKNEQFF.

The chain employs TRBV6-5 and TRBJ2-7; TRBD2 is a possible D gene (5 bases). Germline V gives CDR1 MNHEY, CDR2 SVGAGI. Trimming cost V 10 bases and J 3 bases, with 13 bases left between them. The CDR3 totals 12 residues. CDR3 sequence: CATTGFVYEQYF. In DNA form, the CDR3 reads TGTGCCACCACGGGGTTCGTCTACGAGCAGTACTTC.

The V gene is TRBV5-4, the J gene TRBJ2-7, with D tentatively TRBD1 (5 bases). The CDR3 contains 15 residues. The germline CDR1 and CDR2 sequences are SGHNT and YYREEE (reference sequence). V gave up 4 bases and J gave up 0 bases, with 14 bases separating them. The CDR3 DNA reads as TGTGCCAGCAGCAAAACAGGAGCCAGCTCCTACGAGCAGTACTTC. This codes for CASSKTGASSYEQYF. The full variable domain, completed using reference TRBV5-4 and TRBJ2-7, is ETGVTQSPTHLIKTRGQQVTLRCSSQSGHNTVSWYQQALGQGPQFIFQYYREEENGRGNFPPRFSGLQFPNYSSELNVNALELDDSALYLCASSKTGASSYEQYFGPGTRLTVT.

This rearrangement joins TRBV7-2 to TRBJ2-2; TRBD2 agrees at 9 bases. Per the germline V gene, CDR1 is SGHTA and CDR2 is FQGNSA. The CDR3 has 17 amino acids. The junction had 14 bases not matched to a gene; V was cut back by 5 bases and J by 7 bases. CDR3 nucleotide sequence: TGTGCCAGCAGCCTCTATAGTGGCGGGAGGGCTATCGGGGAGCTGTTTTTT. Encoded protein: CASSLYSGGRAIGELFF.

The chain carries TRBV7-2 and TRBJ2-2; D is undetermined. The CDR3 covers 13 residues. Deletions cut 1 base from V and 4 bases from J, with 4 bases between. CDR1 is SGHTA and CDR2 is FQGNSA in the germline V gene. CDR3 region: CASSLGATGELFF. The CDR3 DNA sequence: TGTGCCAGCAGCTTAGGGGCCACCGGGGAGCTGTTTTTT.

The gene calls are TRBV5-1 and TRBJ2-1; 8 bases agree with TRBD2. Looked up from germline, CDR1 is SGHRS and CDR2 is YFSETQ. This CDR3 is 14 amino acids long. The V gene end was trimmed by 3 bases and the J gene end by 8 bases; junction bases not matched to a gene: 7. CDR3 amino acids: CASSSGLVLDEQFF. The CDR3 region has the DNA TGCGCCAGCAGCTCGGGACTAGTTCTCGATGAGCAGTTCTTC.